The following is a TCR beta chain sequence with its context. These data belong to a study of blood T cell repertoires in COVID-19. Study-wide background: Acute-phase and convalescent COVID-19 samples originated in the United States, Italy and Spain.

The CDR3 totals 16 residues. CDR1 and CDR2 (germline): KGHSH, LQKENI. The V gene lost 1 base and the J gene lost 0 bases, with 10 bases spanning the gap. This table comes from immunoSEQ multiplex PCR, and its TCRdb copy is limited to in-frame clones, with some not included. This table holds around 140,000 clones, 87% found once. Sequencing was carried out using peripheral blood. This sequence was found in a man over 45 with active COVID-19. V gene TRBV18 combines with J gene TRBJ1-5, with no clear D. The CDR3 DNA sequence: TGTGCCAGCTCACCACGAGGAGATTATAGCAATCAGCCCCAGCATTTT. Amino acid sequence: CASSPRGDYSNQPQHF.